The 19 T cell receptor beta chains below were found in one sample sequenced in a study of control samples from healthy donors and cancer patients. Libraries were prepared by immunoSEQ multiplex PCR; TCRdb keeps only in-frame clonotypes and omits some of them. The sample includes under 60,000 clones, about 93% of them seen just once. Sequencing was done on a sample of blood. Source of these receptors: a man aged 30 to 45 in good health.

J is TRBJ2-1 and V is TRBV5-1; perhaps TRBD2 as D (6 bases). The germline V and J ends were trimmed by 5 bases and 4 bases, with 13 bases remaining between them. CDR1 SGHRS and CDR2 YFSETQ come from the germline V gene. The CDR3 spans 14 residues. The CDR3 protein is CASSAGPQYNEQFF. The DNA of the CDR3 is TGCGCCAGCAGTGCGGGGCCGCAATACAATGAGCAGTTCTTC.

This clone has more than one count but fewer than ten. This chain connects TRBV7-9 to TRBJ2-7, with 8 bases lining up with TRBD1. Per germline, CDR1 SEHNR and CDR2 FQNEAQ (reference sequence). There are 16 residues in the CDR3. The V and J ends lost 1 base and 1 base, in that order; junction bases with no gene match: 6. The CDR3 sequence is CASSLVTTGGSYEQYF. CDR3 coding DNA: TGTGCCAGCAGCTTAGTCACAACAGGGGGGTCCTACGAGCAGTACTTC. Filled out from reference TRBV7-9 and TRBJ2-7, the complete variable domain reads DTGVSQNPRHKITKRGQNVTFRCDPISEHNRLYWYRQTLGQGPEFLTYFQNEAQLEKSRLLSDRFSAERPKGSFSTLEIQRTEQGDSAMYLCASSLVTTGGSYEQYFGPGTRLTVT.

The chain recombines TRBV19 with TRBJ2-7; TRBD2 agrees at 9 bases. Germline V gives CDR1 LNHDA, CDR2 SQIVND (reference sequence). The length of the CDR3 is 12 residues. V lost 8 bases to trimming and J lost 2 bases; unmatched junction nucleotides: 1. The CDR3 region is CASAGGPYEQYF. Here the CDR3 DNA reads TGTGCCAGTGCGGGAGGGCCCTACGAGCAGTACTTC.

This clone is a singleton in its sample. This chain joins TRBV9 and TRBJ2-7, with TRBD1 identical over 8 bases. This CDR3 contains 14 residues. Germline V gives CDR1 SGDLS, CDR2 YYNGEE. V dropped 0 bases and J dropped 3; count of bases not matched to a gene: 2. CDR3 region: CASSVGQGNYEQYF. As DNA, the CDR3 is TGTGCCAGCAGCGTAGGACAGGGGAACTACGAGCAGTACTTC.

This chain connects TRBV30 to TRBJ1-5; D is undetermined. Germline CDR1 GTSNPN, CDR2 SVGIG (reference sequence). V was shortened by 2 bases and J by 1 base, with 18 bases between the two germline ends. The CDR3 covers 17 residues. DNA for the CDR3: TGTGCCTGGAGTAAGGCGGCACACCGCACGAGCAATCAGCCCCAGCATTTT. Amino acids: CAWSKAAHRTSNQPQHF.

Here the CDR3 DNA reads TGTGCCAGCAGCGGAGCGGGAGCGCTACAAGAGACCCAGTACTTC. Residues: CASSGAGALQETQYF. The chain is built from TRBV5-6 and TRBJ2-5; 8 bases line up with TRBD2. The germline V gene has CDR1 SGHDT and CDR2 YYEEEE. The CDR3 loop spans 15 amino acids. V lost 4 bases to trimming and J lost 2 bases; unmatched junction nucleotides: 7.

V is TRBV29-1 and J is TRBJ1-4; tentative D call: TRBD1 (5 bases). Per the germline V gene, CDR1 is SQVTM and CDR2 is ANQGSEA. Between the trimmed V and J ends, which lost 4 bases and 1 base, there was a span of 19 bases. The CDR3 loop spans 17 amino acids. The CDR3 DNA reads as TGCAGCGTTGTAGGTGGTCAGGGCAAAGGAACTAATGAAAAACTGTTTTTT. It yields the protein CSVVGGQGKGTNEKLFF.

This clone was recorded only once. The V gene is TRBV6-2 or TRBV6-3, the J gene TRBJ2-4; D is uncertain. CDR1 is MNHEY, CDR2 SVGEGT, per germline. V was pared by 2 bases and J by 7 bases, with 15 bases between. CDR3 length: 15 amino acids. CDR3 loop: CASSYPRASWNIQYF. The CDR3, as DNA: TGTGCCAGCAGTTACCCTCGCGCGAGTTGGAACATTCAGTACTTC.

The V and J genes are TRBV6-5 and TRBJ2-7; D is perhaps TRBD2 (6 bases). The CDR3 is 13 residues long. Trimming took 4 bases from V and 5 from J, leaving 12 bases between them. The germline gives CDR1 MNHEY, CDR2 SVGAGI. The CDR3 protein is CASSLLARHEQYF. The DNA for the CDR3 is TGTGCCAGCAGTTTGCTAGCGCGACACGAGCAGTACTTC.

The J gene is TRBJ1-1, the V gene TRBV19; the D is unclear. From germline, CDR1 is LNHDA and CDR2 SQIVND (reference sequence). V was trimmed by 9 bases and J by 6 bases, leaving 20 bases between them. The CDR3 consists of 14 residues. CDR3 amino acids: CASTITGYLAEAFF. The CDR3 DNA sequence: TGTGCCAGCACCATTACGGGGTATTTGGCTGAAGCTTTCTTT. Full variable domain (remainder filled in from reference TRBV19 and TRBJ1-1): DGGITQSPKYLFRKEGQNVTLSCEQNLNHDAMYWYRQDPGQGLRLIYYSQIVNDFQKGDIAEGYSVSREKKESFPLTVTSAQKNPTAFYLCASTITGYLAEAFFGQGTRLTVV.

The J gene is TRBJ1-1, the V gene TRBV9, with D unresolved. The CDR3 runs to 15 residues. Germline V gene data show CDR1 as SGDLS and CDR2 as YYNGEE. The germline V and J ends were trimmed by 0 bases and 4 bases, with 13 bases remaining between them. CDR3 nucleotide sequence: TGTGCCAGCAGCGTAGTGGTGGGGATGGGCACTGAAGCTTTCTTT. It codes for CASSVVVGMGTEAFF. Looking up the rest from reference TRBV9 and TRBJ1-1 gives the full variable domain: DSGVTQTPKHLITATGQRVTLRCSPRSGDLSVYWYQQSLDQGLQFLIQYYNGEERAKGNILERFSAQQFPDLHSELNLSSLELGDSALYFCASSVVVGMGTEAFFGQGTRLTVV.

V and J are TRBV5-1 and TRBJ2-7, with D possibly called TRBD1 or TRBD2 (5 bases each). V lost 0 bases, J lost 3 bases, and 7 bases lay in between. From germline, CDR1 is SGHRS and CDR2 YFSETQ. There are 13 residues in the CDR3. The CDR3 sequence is CASSLGDVYEQYF. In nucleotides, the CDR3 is TGCGCCAGCAGCTTGGGGGACGTCTACGAGCAGTACTTC.

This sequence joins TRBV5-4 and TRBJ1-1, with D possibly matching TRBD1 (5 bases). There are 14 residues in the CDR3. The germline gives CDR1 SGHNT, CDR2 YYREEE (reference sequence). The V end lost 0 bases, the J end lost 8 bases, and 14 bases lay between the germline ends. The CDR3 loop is CASSLEDLGTEAFF. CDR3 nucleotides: TGTGCCAGCAGCTTGGAGGATTTAGGGACCGAAGCTTTCTTT.

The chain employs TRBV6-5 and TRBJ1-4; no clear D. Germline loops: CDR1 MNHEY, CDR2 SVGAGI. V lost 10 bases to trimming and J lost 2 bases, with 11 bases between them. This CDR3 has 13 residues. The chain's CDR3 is CATAGVTNEKLFF. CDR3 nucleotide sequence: TGTGCCACCGCGGGTGTGACTAATGAAAAACTGTTTTTT.

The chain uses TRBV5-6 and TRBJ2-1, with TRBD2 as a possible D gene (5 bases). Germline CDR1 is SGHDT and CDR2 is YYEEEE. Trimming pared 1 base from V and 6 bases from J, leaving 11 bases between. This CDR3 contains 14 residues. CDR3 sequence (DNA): TGTGCCAGCAGCTTGAGCGCTAGCTCCAATGAGCAGTTCTTC. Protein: CASSLSASSNEQFF.

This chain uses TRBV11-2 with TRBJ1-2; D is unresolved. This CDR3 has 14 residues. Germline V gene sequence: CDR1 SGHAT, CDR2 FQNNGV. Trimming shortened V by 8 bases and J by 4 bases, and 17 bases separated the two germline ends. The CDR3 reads CASSLTGGFYGYTF. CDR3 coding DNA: TGTGCCAGCTCTTTAACGGGAGGGTTCTATGGCTACACCTTC.

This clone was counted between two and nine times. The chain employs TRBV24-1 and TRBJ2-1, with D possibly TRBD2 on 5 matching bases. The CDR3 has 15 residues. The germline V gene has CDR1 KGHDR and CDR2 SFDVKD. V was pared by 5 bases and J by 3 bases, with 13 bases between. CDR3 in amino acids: CATSVLEGSYNEQFF. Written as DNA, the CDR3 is TGTGCCACCAGTGTTTTAGAGGGAAGCTACAATGAGCAGTTCTTC.

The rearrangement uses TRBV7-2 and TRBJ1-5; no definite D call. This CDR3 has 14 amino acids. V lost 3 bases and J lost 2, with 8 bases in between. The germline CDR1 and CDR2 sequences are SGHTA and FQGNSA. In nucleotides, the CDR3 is TGTGCCAGCAGCTTCTCGGAAGGCAATCAGCCCCAGCATTTT. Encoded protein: CASSFSEGNQPQHF.

The CDR3 here is CATSDSRYNEQFF. For the CDR3, the DNA is TGTGCCACCAGTGATTCTCGATACAATGAGCAGTTCTTC. The chain employs TRBV24-1 and TRBJ2-1; no firm D call. Germline V gene lookup returns CDR1 KGHDR and CDR2 SFDVKD. This CDR3 has 13 residues. Trimming pared 2 bases from V and 4 bases from J, leaving 5 bases between.